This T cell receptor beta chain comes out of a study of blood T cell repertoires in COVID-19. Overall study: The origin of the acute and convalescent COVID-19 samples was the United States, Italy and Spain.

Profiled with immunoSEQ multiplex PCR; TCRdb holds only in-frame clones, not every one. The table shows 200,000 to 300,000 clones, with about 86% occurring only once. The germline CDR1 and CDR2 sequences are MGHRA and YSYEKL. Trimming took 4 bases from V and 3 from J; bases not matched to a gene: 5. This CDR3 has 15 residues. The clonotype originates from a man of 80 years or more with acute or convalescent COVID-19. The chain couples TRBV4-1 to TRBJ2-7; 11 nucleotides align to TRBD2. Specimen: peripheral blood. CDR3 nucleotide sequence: TGCGCCAGCAGCCCGGGACTAGCGGCCTACTACGAGCAGTACTTC. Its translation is CASSPGLAAYYEQYF.